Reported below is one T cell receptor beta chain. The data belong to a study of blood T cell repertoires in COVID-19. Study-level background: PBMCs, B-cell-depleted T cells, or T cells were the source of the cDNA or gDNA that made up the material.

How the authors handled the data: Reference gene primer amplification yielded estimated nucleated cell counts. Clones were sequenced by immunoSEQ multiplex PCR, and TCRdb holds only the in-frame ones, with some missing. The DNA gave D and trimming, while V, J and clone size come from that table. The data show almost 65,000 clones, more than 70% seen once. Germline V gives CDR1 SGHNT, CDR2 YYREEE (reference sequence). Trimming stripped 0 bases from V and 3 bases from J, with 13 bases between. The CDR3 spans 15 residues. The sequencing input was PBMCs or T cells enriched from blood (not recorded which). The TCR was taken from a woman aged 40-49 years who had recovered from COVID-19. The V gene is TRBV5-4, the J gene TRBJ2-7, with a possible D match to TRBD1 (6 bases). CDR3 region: CASSLVLRGHYEQYF. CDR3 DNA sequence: TGTGCCAGCAGCTTGGTGCTCAGGGGACACTACGAGCAGTACTTC.